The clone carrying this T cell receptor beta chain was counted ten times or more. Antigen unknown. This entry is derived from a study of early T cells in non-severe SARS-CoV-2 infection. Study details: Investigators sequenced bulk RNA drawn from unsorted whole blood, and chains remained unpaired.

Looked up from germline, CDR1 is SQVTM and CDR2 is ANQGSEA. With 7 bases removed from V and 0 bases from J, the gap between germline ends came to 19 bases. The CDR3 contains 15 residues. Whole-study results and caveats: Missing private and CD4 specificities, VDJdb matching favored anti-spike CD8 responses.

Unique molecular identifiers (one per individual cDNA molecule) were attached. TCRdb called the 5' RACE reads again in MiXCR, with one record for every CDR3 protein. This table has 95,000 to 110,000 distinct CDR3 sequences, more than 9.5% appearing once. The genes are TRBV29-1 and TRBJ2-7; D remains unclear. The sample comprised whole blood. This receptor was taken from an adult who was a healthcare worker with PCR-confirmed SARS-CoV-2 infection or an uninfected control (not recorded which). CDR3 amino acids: CSAVALGAGSYEQYF. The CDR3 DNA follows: TGCAGCGCCGTGGCCTTGGGCGCCGGCTCCTACGAGCAGTACTTC.